The 20 T cell receptor beta chains listed next were all sequenced from one sample in a study of blood T cell repertoires in COVID-19. Libraries were prepared by immunoSEQ multiplex PCR; TCRdb keeps only in-frame clonotypes and omits some of them. This table holds about 170,000 clones, about 86% found once. Input material: peripheral blood. The receptors originated from a woman aged 55-75 years with COVID-19, enrolled during active disease.

The J gene is TRBJ1-3, the V gene TRBV13; D gene uncertain. V was shortened by 2 bases and J by 0 bases, with 5 bases between the two germline ends. CDR1 and CDR2 (germline): PRHDT, FYEKMQ (reference sequence). The CDR3 is made up of 14 amino acids. CDR3 protein: CASSLPGSGNTIYF. Written as DNA, the CDR3 is TGTGCCAGCAGCTTACCAGGCTCTGGAAACACCATATATTTT.

The gene calls are TRBV7-2 and TRBJ1-1, with 7 bases matching TRBD1. The germline V gene has CDR1 SGHTA and CDR2 FQGNSA. V shed 2 bases and J 4 bases; nucleotides not matched to a gene: 7. This CDR3 contains 15 residues. The CDR3 bases are TGTGCCAGCAGCTTAAAGGGGGCAGGGCGCACTGAAGCTTTCTTT. This encodes CASSLKGAGRTEAFF.

The V gene is TRBV7-3, the J gene TRBJ2-3; 8 positions match TRBD1. The junction had 6 bases not matched to a gene; V was cut back by 4 bases and J by 6 bases. The CDR3 has 14 amino acids. The V gene's germline CDR1 is SGHTA and CDR2 FQGTGA. The CDR3 protein is CASSSRQGPDTQYF. The DNA for the CDR3 is TGTGCCAGCAGCTCAAGACAGGGGCCGGATACGCAGTATTTT.

The chain carries TRBV5-6 and TRBJ2-1; maybe TRBD2 (6 bases). V lost 3 bases, J lost 10 bases, and 17 bases lay in between. The CDR3 contains 14 residues. In germline, CDR1 is SGHDT, CDR2 YYEEEE. DNA for the CDR3: TGTGCCAGCAGCTCAGTGCCGACTAGTCACGAGCAGTTCTTC. This sequence encodes CASSSVPTSHEQFF.

The rearrangement links TRBV24-1 to TRBJ1-5, with 7 bases fitting TRBD1. With 3 bases clipped from V and 6 bases from J, the junction kept 10 bases outside the gene matches. This CDR3 contains 16 residues. Germline values: CDR1 KGHDR, CDR2 SFDVKD. The CDR3 sequence: CATSDQDRPVGQPQHF. DNA of the CDR3: TGTGCCACCAGTGATCAGGACAGGCCCGTCGGTCAGCCCCAGCATTTT.

This clone was detected only a few times. V and J are TRBV30 and TRBJ1-1; tentatively, D is TRBD1 (6 bases). The CDR3 is 15 amino acids. Germline V lookup: CDR1 GTSNPN, CDR2 SVGIG (reference sequence). Trimming stripped 5 bases from V and 0 bases from J, with 16 bases between. CDR3 protein: CAWGGRPPMNTEAFF. CDR3 in DNA: TGTGCCTGGGGGGGCCGGCCTCCTATGAACACTGAAGCTTTCTTT.

The chain is built from TRBV5-1 and TRBJ2-1; possibly TRBD2 for D (5 bases). Germline-derived CDR1 and CDR2 are SGHRS and YFSETQ. Trimming removed 1 base from V and 4 bases from J, with 12 bases in between. CDR3 length equals 15 residues. The chain's CDR3 is CASSLSLASYNEQFF. CDR3 in DNA: TGCGCCAGCAGCTTGAGCCTAGCTTCGTACAATGAGCAGTTCTTC.

This clone was counted a few times. The rearrangement uses TRBV7-9 and TRBJ1-1; a possible D gene is TRBD1 (5 bases). Trimming shortened V by 3 bases and J by 1 base, and 9 bases separated the two germline ends. There are 14 residues in the CDR3. CDR1 and CDR2 from the germline V gene are SEHNR and FQNEAQ (reference sequence). CDR3 sequence (DNA): TGTGCCAGCAGCTTCCTTGACAGGAACACTGAAGCTTTCTTT. Translating gives CASSFLDRNTEAFF.

This clone was observed a handful of times. The rearrangement uses TRBV5-4 and TRBJ1-4; D is ambiguous. V was shortened by 3 bases and J by 0 bases, with 18 bases between the two germline ends. Germline V gene sequence: CDR1 SGHNT, CDR2 YYREEE (reference sequence). The CDR3 is made up of 18 amino acids. The CDR3 coding sequence is TGTGCCAGCAGCTCACGCACCGCCGGGAGTGCAACTAATGAAAAACTGTTTTTT. Amino acid sequence: CASSSRTAGSATNEKLFF.

The V and J genes are TRBV3-1 (or the pseudogene TRBV3-2) and TRBJ2-7; a weak D match, TRBD2 (5 bases). The CDR3 runs to 14 residues. The V end was cut by 3 bases, the J end by 3 bases, with 12 bases between. Looked up from germline, CDR1 is LGHDT and CDR2 is YNNKEL (reference sequence). CDR3 loop: CASSHRTQHYEQYF. CDR3 nucleotides: TGTGCCAGCAGCCACAGGACTCAACACTACGAGCAGTACTTC.

The chain couples TRBV25-1 to TRBJ1-1; TRBD1 is a possible D gene (6 bases). CDR3 length: 18 amino acids. V lost 6 bases, J lost 1 base, and 24 bases lay in between. Per the germline V gene, CDR1 is MGHDK and CDR2 is SYGVNS. The CDR3, as DNA: TGTGCCAGCAGCCCCCTATACACAGGGATCCGAGGGAACACTGAAGCTTTCTTT. As protein: CASSPLYTGIRGNTEAFF.

The chain is built from TRBV7-2 and TRBJ1-2; D is possibly TRBD1 (5 bases). The germline V and J ends were trimmed by 3 bases and 4 bases, with 12 bases remaining between them. Germline lookup yields CDR1 SGHTA and CDR2 FQGNSA. The CDR3 loop spans 14 amino acids. The CDR3 bases are TGTGCCAGCAGCTTTACGGGGGAGGCCTATGGCTACACCTTC. This encodes CASSFTGEAYGYTF.

The genes are TRBV9 and TRBJ1-2, with a possible D match to TRBD1 (6 bases). Germline lookup yields CDR1 SGDLS and CDR2 YYNGEE. The V end was cut by 0 bases, the J end by 7 bases, with 13 bases between. The CDR3 extends over 14 amino acids. CDR3 nucleotides: TGTGCCAGCAGCGTAGTATCCCGGGACACTGGCTACACCTTC. Protein: CASSVVSRDTGYTF.

CDR3: CASSIDGSSYNEQFF. CDR3 sequence (DNA): TGTGCCAGCAGCATCGACGGGAGCTCCTACAATGAGCAGTTCTTC. The J gene is TRBJ2-1, the V gene TRBV7-9, with D tentatively TRBD2 (6 bases). Germline V gives CDR1 SEHNR, CDR2 FQNEAQ (reference sequence). The CDR3 length is 15 residues. V gave up 5 bases and J gave up 0 bases, with 11 bases separating them.

This clone was counted a few times. The genes are TRBV30 and TRBJ2-7; tentative D call: TRBD1 (6 bases). Germline lookup yields CDR1 GTSNPN and CDR2 SVGIG (reference sequence). Between the trimmed V and J ends, which lost 3 bases and 2 bases, there was a span of 20 bases. This CDR3 is 16 amino acids long. The CDR3 reads CAWSVGPGQRTYEQYF. In nucleotides, the CDR3 is TGTGCCTGGAGCGTAGGGCCAGGACAGCGCACCTACGAGCAGTACTTC.

V gene TRBV28 combines with J gene TRBJ1-6, with TRBD1 matching over 8 bases. Per the germline V gene, CDR1 is MDHEN and CDR2 is SYDVKM. The CDR3 is 13 amino acids. V shed 8 bases, J shed 8 bases, and the junction held 5 bases outside the gene matches. DNA of the CDR3: TGTGCCAGCCGGACCAGGGGGCATTCACCCCTCCACTTT. Residues: CASRTRGHSPLHF.

V and J are TRBV4-3 and TRBJ2-7, with D perhaps TRBD1 (6 bases). Germline loops: CDR1 LGHNA, CDR2 YSLEER. V was trimmed by 1 base and J by 3 bases, leaving 13 bases between them. The CDR3 length is 15 residues. CDR3 residues: CASSQGTASLYEQYF. In DNA form, the CDR3 reads TGCGCCAGCAGCCAAGGGACAGCCAGCCTCTACGAGCAGTACTTC.

This chain uses TRBV11-1 with TRBJ2-5, with D unclear. The CDR3 covers 14 residues. CDR1 is SGHAT, CDR2 FQDESV, per germline (reference sequence). V was pared by 1 base and J by 1 base, with 7 bases between. The CDR3 nucleotides are TGTGCCAGCAGCTTAGGCAGGCTCCAAGAGACCCAGTACTTC. Residues: CASSLGRLQETQYF.

This clone was seen only a few times. The gene calls are TRBV7-2 and TRBJ1-2; TRBD1 agrees at 8 bases. Trimming cost V 4 bases and J 2 bases; bases outside gene matches: 9. Germline V gene sequence: CDR1 SGHTA, CDR2 FQGNSA. CDR3 length equals 16 residues. The CDR3 DNA is TGTGCCAGCAGCTCTGGCGGACAGGGCTTCAACTATGGCTACACCTTC. Amino acids: CASSSGGQGFNYGYTF.

The chain has TRBV19 and TRBJ1-2; 7 bases are shared with TRBD1. J gave up 3 bases and V 4 bases, and 5 bases lay outside the gene matches. CDR3 length equals 14 residues. CDR1 and CDR2 from the germline V gene are LNHDA and SQIVND (reference sequence). CDR3 sequence (DNA): TGTGCCAGTAGTACAGGGGGTATCGACTATGGCTACACCTTC. Translating it yields CASSTGGIDYGYTF.